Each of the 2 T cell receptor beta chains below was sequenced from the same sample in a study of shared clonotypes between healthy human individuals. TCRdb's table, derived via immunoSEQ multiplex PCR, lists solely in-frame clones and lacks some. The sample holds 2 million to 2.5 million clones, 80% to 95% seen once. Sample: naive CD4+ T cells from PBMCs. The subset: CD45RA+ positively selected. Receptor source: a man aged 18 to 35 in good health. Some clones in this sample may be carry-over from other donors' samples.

CDR3 protein: CASSLYYSRDDRGELFF. The CDR3 DNA is TGTGCCAGCAGCTTGTATTATAGTAGGGACGACAGGGGGGAGCTGTTTTTT. The rearrangement joins TRBV11-3 to TRBJ2-2; tentatively, D is TRBD1 (6 bases). V lost 3 bases and J lost 8, with 22 bases in between. The CDR3 has 17 amino acids. Germline V gene sequence: CDR1 SGHNT, CDR2 YENEEA.

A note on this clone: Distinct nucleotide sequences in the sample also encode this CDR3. The DNA of the CDR3 is TGTGCCAGCGCAACAGGGGTTCACGAGCAGTACTTC. It translates to CASATGVHEQYF. The rearrangement links TRBV13 to TRBJ2-7, with TRBD1 matching 7 bases. Germline trimming cut 8 bases from V and 5 bases from J; bases unmatched to any gene: 6. The CDR3 consists of 12 residues. Per the germline V gene, CDR1 is PRHDT and CDR2 is FYEKMQ (reference sequence).